The 18 T cell receptor beta chains in this list originate from one sample, sequenced in a study of shared clonotypes between healthy human individuals. Some clones are missing from TCRdb's copy, which holds only in-frame ones; the method was immunoSEQ multiplex PCR. The repertoire holds around 2,000,000 clones, with about 95% as singletons. Terminally differentiated effector memory CD45RA+ cells were excluded by CCR7 positive selection of CD45RO-negative cells. The sequenced sample consisted of naive CD8+ T cells sorted from blood. The origin of the receptors is a young man in good health.

The V gene is TRBV6-5, the J gene TRBJ2-7; a weak D match, TRBD1 (7 bases). Germline CDR1 is MNHEY and CDR2 is SVGAGI. V lost 6 bases to trimming and J lost 5 bases, with 17 bases between them. The CDR3 is 14 amino acids. The CDR3 region has the DNA TGTGCCAGCAGCCTAGGGCAGGGGGAGGACGAGCAGTACTTC. It is translated as CASSLGQGEDEQYF.

This clone has a single count. The chain links TRBV5-4 to TRBJ2-5; D gene ambiguous. This CDR3 comprises 15 residues. Germline CDR1 reads SGHNT; CDR2 reads YYREEE (reference sequence). V was pared by 0 bases and J by 5 bases, with 14 bases between. The CDR3 here is CASSLVDWGLETQYF. DNA for the CDR3: TGTGCCAGCAGCTTGGTCGATTGGGGTTTGGAGACCCAGTACTTC.

The chain carries TRBV28 and TRBJ1-4; 10 bases map to TRBD1. J gave up 8 bases and V 6 bases, and 9 bases lay outside the gene matches. The CDR3 runs to 15 residues. Germline CDR1 is MDHEN and CDR2 is SYDVKM. The CDR3 loop is CASSLPGTGDEKLFF. The CDR3 DNA reads as TGTGCCAGCAGCCTCCCCGGGACAGGGGACGAAAAACTGTTTTTT.

This chain links TRBV5-5 with TRBJ2-7; 12 positions match TRBD2. The CDR3 length is 15 residues. The V gene's germline CDR1 is SGHKS and CDR2 YYEKEE (reference sequence). V shed 2 bases and J 6 bases; nucleotides not matched to a gene: 6. DNA of the CDR3: TGTGCCAGCAGCTTCTCTAGCGGGAGGGCCCCCGAGCAGTACTTC. This translates into CASSFSSGRAPEQYF.

Comments on this clone: Different DNA sequences within this sample yield the same CDR3. V usage is TRBV30 and J usage is TRBJ1-1; no clear D. V lost 3 bases to trimming and J lost 4 bases, with 6 bases between them. The CDR3 runs to 11 residues. CDR1 GTSNPN and CDR2 SVGIG come from the germline V gene (reference sequence). CDR3 loop: CAWSLGTEAFF. The DNA for the CDR3 is TGTGCCTGGAGCTTGGGCACTGAAGCTTTCTTT.

The V and J genes are TRBV27 and TRBJ1-5; possibly TRBD1 for D (6 bases). The V gene's germline CDR1 is MNHEY and CDR2 SMNVEV (reference sequence). With 3 bases removed from V and 5 bases from J, the gap between germline ends came to 11 bases. The CDR3 totals 14 residues. The chain's CDR3 is CASSFGGAYQPQHF. The CDR3 nucleotides are TGTGCCAGCAGTTTTGGGGGGGCGTATCAGCCCCAGCATTTT.

This clone was seen once. The chain has TRBV27 and TRBJ2-5; TRBD1 might be the D (5 bases). V shed 3 bases and J shed 4 bases, with 12 bases lying between them. The CDR3 loop spans 14 amino acids. CDR1 is MNHEY and CDR2 is SMNVEV in the germline V gene (reference sequence). DNA for the CDR3: TGTGCCAGCAGTTTTATGGGCCAGGGAGAGACCCAGTACTTC. Encoded protein: CASSFMGQGETQYF.

V is TRBV15 and J is TRBJ2-1, with 9 bases identical to TRBD2. Unmatched junction bases numbered 8, after V lost 3 bases and J lost 8 bases. The CDR3 spans 15 residues. Looked up from germline, CDR1 is LNHNV and CDR2 is YYDKDF (reference sequence). This chain's CDR3 is CATSSGTSPEDEQFF. The CDR3 coding sequence is TGTGCCACCAGCAGCGGGACTAGCCCTGAAGATGAGCAGTTCTTC.

The chain uses TRBV6-5 and TRBJ2-5; D perhaps matches TRBD1 (6 bases). V was trimmed by 7 bases and J by 1 base, leaving 13 bases between them. Germline loops: CDR1 MNHEY, CDR2 SVGAGI. The CDR3 has 14 residues. CDR3 region: CASMGEGGQETQYF. CDR3 DNA sequence: TGTGCCAGCATGGGGGAAGGGGGCCAAGAGACCCAGTACTTC.

The J gene is TRBJ2-1, the V gene TRBV7-6; 8 positions agree with TRBD2. CDR3 length: 15 residues. Germline V gene data show CDR1 as SGHVS and CDR2 as FNYEAQ. Trimming cost V 7 bases and J 7 bases; bases outside gene matches: 12. CDR3: CASTGGRDPHNEQFF. The CDR3 DNA sequence: TGTGCCAGCACGGGGGGGCGGGACCCACATAATGAGCAGTTCTTC.

This rearrangement joins TRBV6-1 to TRBJ2-1; D is unclear. The V and J ends lost 7 bases and 8 bases respectively, with 18 bases between them. The CDR3 extends over 14 amino acids. Germline CDR1 is MNHNS and CDR2 is SASEGT. The CDR3 region has the DNA TGTGCCAGCACCCCTTATGACCTCCCCGATGAGCAGTTCTTC. It yields the protein CASTPYDLPDEQFF.

This clone has a single count. This specimen includes other DNA sequences encoding the same CDR3. The V call is TRBV27, the J call TRBJ2-7, with D tentatively TRBD1 (6 bases). With 3 bases removed from V and 0 bases from J, the gap between germline ends came to 9 bases. CDR1 is MNHEY, CDR2 SMNVEV, per germline (reference sequence). The CDR3 loop spans 14 amino acids. The CDR3 reads CASSLAGVSYEQYF. The CDR3 DNA is TGTGCCAGCAGTTTGGCAGGGGTCTCCTACGAGCAGTACTTC.

The J gene is TRBJ2-1, the V gene TRBV5-1; 9 positions match TRBD1. The V gene's germline CDR1 is SGHRS and CDR2 YFSETQ. This CDR3 is built from 15 residues. Losses at the gene ends were 4 bases for V and 5 bases for J; bases not matched to a gene: 7. This chain's CDR3 is CASSATGQGNNEQFF. CDR3 bases: TGCGCCAGCAGCGCGACGGGACAGGGAAACAATGAGCAGTTCTTC.

The chain has TRBV2 and TRBJ2-5; 9 bases are shared with TRBD2. Germline lookup yields CDR1 SNHLY and CDR2 FYNNEI. The V segment lost 11 bases and the J segment 4 bases; nucleotides outside the gene matches: 8. The CDR3 has 13 residues. As DNA, the CDR3 is TGTGCCTGTCCGGGACTAGCACCAGAGACCCAGTACTTC. This gives the protein CACPGLAPETQYF.

The chain recombines TRBV6-5 with TRBJ2-7; D may be TRBD1 (5 bases). Germline V CDR1 and CDR2: MNHEY, SVGAGI. This CDR3 comprises 14 residues. V lost 2 bases to trimming and J lost 5 bases, with 13 bases between them. CDR3 loop: CASSYGWGFHEQYF. The DNA of the CDR3 is TGTGCCAGCAGTTACGGTTGGGGCTTCCACGAGCAGTACTTC.

Here the CDR3 DNA reads TGCGCCAGCAGCCCCGACAGGGTCGAAGCTTTCTTT. As protein: CASSPDRVEAFF. J is TRBJ1-1 and V is TRBV5-1; 7 nucleotides align to TRBD1. V shed 4 bases and J 8 bases; nucleotides not matched to a gene: 5. Germline CDR1 and CDR2: SGHRS and YFSETQ. The CDR3 loop spans 12 amino acids.

The chain uses TRBV18 and TRBJ2-7, with TRBD2 matching 11 bases. The V gene's germline CDR1 is KGHSH and CDR2 LQKENI. V was clipped by 6 bases and J by 0 bases; unmatched bases: 10. The CDR3 has 17 residues. CDR3 DNA sequence: TGTGCCAGCTCCCGAACGGGACTAGCGGAAAGCTCCTACGAGCAGTACTTC. Its translation is CASSRTGLAESSYEQYF.

Regarding this clone: This CDR3 is also generated by other DNA sequences in the sample. This chain links TRBV19 with TRBJ2-7; TRBD2 is a possible D gene (6 bases). The V end was cut by 8 bases, the J end by 3 bases, with 14 bases between. The CDR3 loop spans 13 amino acids. CDR1 and CDR2 from the germline V gene are LNHDA and SQIVND (reference sequence). The CDR3: CASSSGLIYEQYF. For the CDR3, the DNA is TGTGCCAGTTCGTCGGGACTTATCTACGAGCAGTACTTC.